This TCR beta chain was profiled in a study of OX40 agonist ivuxolimab in advanced cancers. Study at large: Dose-escalation patients' cancers were hepatocellular carcinoma, melanoma, renal cell or head and neck cancer. In three patients, partial responses were observed, one with hepatocellular carcinoma and two with cutaneous melanoma.

This table comes from immunoSEQ multiplex PCR, and its TCRdb copy is limited to in-frame clones, with some not included. Of roughly 77,000 clones listed, about four fifths were seen once; the top ten hold roughly 0.48%. Germline V gene data show CDR1 as SGHTA and CDR2 as FQGNSA. This CDR3 spans 15 amino acids. Trimming pared 3 bases from V and 0 bases from J, leaving 6 bases between. Whole-study findings and limits: Which antigen the expanded peripheral T cells recognized is unknown. At 0.1-3.0 mg/kg, partial responders had clonal expansion among the lowest observed.

With regard to this clone: Its antigen is not known.

The V and J genes are TRBV7-2 and TRBJ2-6, with unresolved D. The sequences come from CD4+ or CD8+ T cells sorted from blood, collected in a trial of the OX40 agonist ivuxolimab. The receptor was derived from an adult with an advanced solid tumor such as melanoma, head and neck, liver or kidney cancer. The CDR3 loop is CASSFQISGANVLTF. Here the CDR3 DNA reads TGTGCCAGCAGCTTTCAAATCTCTGGGGCCAACGTCCTGACTTTC.